A single sample gave rise to the 22 T cell receptor beta chains below, sequenced in a study of T cell changes during pregnancy in multiple sclerosis. This table comes from immunoSEQ multiplex PCR, and its TCRdb copy is limited to in-frame clones, with some not included. Among about 46,000 clones listed, 80% to 95% were seen once. Specimen: CD8+ T cells from peripheral blood mononuclear cells, collected in the second trimester of pregnancy. These receptors originate from a female donor with multiple sclerosis, enrolled in a pregnancy study.

This clone showed up just once. The rearrangement links TRBV6-5 to TRBJ1-1; a weak D match, TRBD1 (6 bases). Germline-derived CDR1 and CDR2 are MNHEY and SVGAGI. Trimming removed 5 bases at V and 4 bases at J, with 14 bases between. This CDR3 is 14 amino acids long. The chain's CDR3 is CASSGDIVSTEAFF. The CDR3 nucleotides are TGTGCCAGCAGTGGGGACATCGTTTCCACTGAAGCTTTCTTT.

This clone was detected only once. The chain links TRBV14 to TRBJ2-3; 9 bases agree with TRBD2. Germline V gene data show CDR1 as SGHDN and CDR2 as FVKESK. The CDR3 loop spans 16 amino acids. The ends lost 1 base at V and 2 bases at J; junction bases unmatched: 4. Here the CDR3 reads CASSQGAGGNTDTQYF. The CDR3 DNA sequence: TGTGCCAGCAGCCAAGGAGCGGGGGGAAACACAGATACGCAGTATTTT. The full variable domain, in which reference TRBV14 and TRBJ2-3 provide the parts outside the CDR3, is EAGVTQFPSHSVIEKGQTVTLRCDPISGHDNLYWYRRVMGKEIKFLLHFVKESKQDESGMPNNRFLAERTGGTYSTLKVQPAELEDSGVYFCASSQGAGGNTDTQYFGPGTRLTVL.

This chain joins TRBV7-3 and TRBJ2-1, with D perhaps TRBD2 (7 bases). Trimming shortened V by 2 bases and J by 11 bases, and 19 bases separated the two germline ends. The CDR3 covers 15 residues. CDR1 is SGHTA and CDR2 is FQGTGA in the germline V gene. The CDR3 bases are TGTGCCAGCAGCTTAGGGGGGGGGCCACAGAATAAGCAGTTCTTC. Its translation is CASSLGGGPQNKQFF. Complete variable domain (other parts from reference TRBV7-3 and TRBJ2-1): GAGVSQTPSNKVTEKGKYVELRCDPISGHTALYWYRQSLGQGPEFLIYFQGTGAADDSGLPNDRFFAVRPEGSVSTLKIQRTERGDSAVYLCASSLGGGPQNKQFFGPGTRLTVL.

The chain recombines TRBV11-3 with TRBJ2-5; D ambiguous. V gave up 1 base and J gave up 2 bases, with 5 bases separating them. This CDR3 is built from 13 residues. Germline V CDR1 and CDR2: SGHNT, YENEEA. The CDR3 sequence: CASSLAVQETQYF. CDR3 DNA sequence: TGTGCCAGCAGCTTAGCAGTACAAGAGACCCAGTACTTC.

The chain is built from TRBV20-1 and TRBJ2-1; D not certain. Germline CDR1 DFQATT, CDR2 SNEGSKA (reference sequence). The CDR3 covers 9 residues. Trimming left V 7 bases short and J 7 bases short, with 5 bases between. CDR3 DNA sequence: TGCAGTGTCGGGAATGAGCAGTTCTTC. Protein sequence: CSVGNEQFF.

The J gene is TRBJ1-2, the V gene TRBV7-9, with 12 bases fitting TRBD1. The V segment lost 6 bases and the J segment 6 bases; nucleotides outside the gene matches: 14. Per germline, CDR1 SEHNR and CDR2 FQNEAQ (reference sequence). This CDR3 contains 17 residues. The DNA of the CDR3 is TGTGCCAGCAGATGGGGGATTGTGGGACAGGGGGCGGATGGCTACACCTTC. Its protein product is CASRWGIVGQGADGYTF.

V and J are TRBV13 and TRBJ1-2; 9 bases fit TRBD1. This CDR3 region has 14 residues. J lost 5 bases, V lost 0 bases, and 1 base had no gene match. Germline V gene lookup returns CDR1 PRHDT and CDR2 FYEKMQ (reference sequence). DNA for the CDR3: TGTGCCAGCAGCTTAGGGGGACAGGGATATGGCTACACCTTC. Its protein product is CASSLGGQGYGYTF.

This sequence joins TRBV14 and TRBJ1-2; 8 positions agree with TRBD1. This CDR3 has 13 residues. The trim removed 4 bases at V and 7 bases at J, leaving 5 bases unmatched. The germline V gene has CDR1 SGHDN and CDR2 FVKESK. The CDR3 nucleotides read TGTGCCAGCAGCCCCAGGGGGCGGGTTGGCTACACCTTC. This translates into CASSPRGRVGYTF.

This sequence joins TRBV29-1 and TRBJ1-2, with D maybe TRBD1 (5 bases). Trimming cost V 3 bases and J 3 bases, with 11 bases left between them. The CDR3 consists of 13 residues. CDR1 SQVTM and CDR2 ANQGSEA come from the germline V gene. CDR3 residues: CSVEESGHYGYTF. The CDR3 DNA sequence: TGCAGCGTTGAGGAGTCAGGGCACTATGGCTACACCTTC.

CDR3 DNA sequence: TGTGCCAGCAGCGTCCTCGAGAGCACGCAGTATTTT. The encoded protein is CASSVLESTQYF. The V call is TRBV9, the J call TRBJ2-3; D is undetermined. The CDR3 totals 12 residues. With 2 bases removed from V and 9 bases from J, the gap between germline ends came to 10 bases. Germline assignment: CDR1 SGDLS and CDR2 YYNGEE. Full variable domain (rest looked up from reference TRBV9 and TRBJ2-3): DSGVTQTPKHLITATGQRVTLRCSPRSGDLSVYWYQQSLDQGLQFLIQYYNGEERAKGNILERFSAQQFPDLHSELNLSSLELGDSALYFCASSVLESTQYFGPGTRLTVL.

The table lists this clone with a few counts. The chain links TRBV6-1 to TRBJ2-3; 9 bases line up with TRBD2. The CDR3 sequence is 14 residues long. With 6 bases clipped from V and 3 bases from J, the junction kept 4 bases outside the gene matches. Germline V CDR1 and CDR2: MNHNS, SASEGT. The CDR3 sequence is CASRGGGETDTQYF. The CDR3 DNA reads as TGTGCCAGCAGGGGCGGGGGGGAAACAGATACGCAGTATTTT.

The V and J genes are TRBV27 and TRBJ1-2, with a weak D call TRBD1 (5 bases). The V end was cut by 4 bases, the J end by 8 bases, with 8 bases between. Germline CDR1 is MNHEY and CDR2 is SMNVEV (reference sequence). The CDR3 is 11 residues long. CDR3 region: CASSSGFGYTF. The CDR3 nucleotides read TGTGCCAGCAGTTCAGGGTTCGGCTACACCTTC.

The chain links TRBV18 to TRBJ1-4; D remains unclear. The ends were cut back, 0 bases at V and 4 bases at J, with 6 bases in the middle. The CDR3 spans 14 residues. The V gene's germline CDR1 is KGHSH and CDR2 LQKENI. Here the CDR3 DNA reads TGTGCCAGCTCACCACCGGCGGGTAATGAAAAACTGTTTTTT. This translates into CASSPPAGNEKLFF.

There are many counts of this clone. This sequence joins TRBV6-4 and TRBJ2-2; 10 bases agree with TRBD1. This CDR3 is built from 15 residues. CDR1 is MRHNA, CDR2 SNTAGT, per germline. With 7 bases clipped from V and 3 bases from J, the junction kept 5 bases outside the gene matches. CDR3 loop: CASKPGQGDTGELFF. Written as DNA, the CDR3 is TGTGCCAGCAAGCCCGGACAGGGGGACACCGGGGAGCTGTTTTTT.

The chain combines TRBV4-3 with TRBJ2-3, with a tentative D call TRBD1 (5 bases). Germline CDR1 reads LGHNA; CDR2 reads YSLEER. V lost 3 bases, J lost 3 bases, and 13 bases lay in between. This CDR3 contains 15 residues. The CDR3 sequence is CASSHSQGATDTQYF. The CDR3 DNA sequence: TGCGCCAGCAGCCATTCTCAAGGGGCTACAGATACGCAGTATTTT.

The V gene is TRBV5-1, the J gene TRBJ2-1; 8 positions agree with TRBD2. The CDR3 totals 16 residues. Germline V gene data show CDR1 as SGHRS and CDR2 as YFSETQ. After removal of 2 bases from V and 7 bases from J, the junction contained 11 bases not matched to a gene. This chain's CDR3 is CASSFTNGGAVNEQFF. The CDR3 bases are TGCGCCAGCAGCTTTACGAACGGGGGGGCGGTAAATGAGCAGTTCTTC.

The chain couples TRBV11-2 to TRBJ2-7; 10 bases agree with TRBD1. This CDR3 spans 14 amino acids. V gave up 5 bases and J gave up 2 bases; unmatched junction bases: 3. The germline gives CDR1 SGHAT, CDR2 FQNNGV. DNA of the CDR3: TGTGCCAGCAGCCAAGGACAGGGGGCCTACGAGCAGTACTTC. It codes for CASSQGQGAYEQYF.

The chain joins TRBV19 to TRBJ1-1; 7 bases line up with TRBD1. J was trimmed by 3 bases and V by 6 bases; bases with no gene match: 7. The CDR3 has 14 amino acids. Per the germline V gene, CDR1 is LNHDA and CDR2 is SQIVND (reference sequence). This chain's CDR3 is CASRPTGTDTEAFF. CDR3 nucleotide sequence: TGTGCCAGTAGACCGACAGGGACCGACACTGAAGCTTTCTTT.

In DNA form, the CDR3 reads TGTGCCAGCAGCCCAGACCAGGGGTATGAAAAACTGTTTTTT. It is translated as CASSPDQGYEKLFF. This chain joins TRBV7-2 and TRBJ1-4; possibly TRBD1 for D (6 bases). This CDR3 contains 14 residues. The ends were cut back, 5 bases at V and 6 bases at J, with 13 bases in the middle. From germline, CDR1 is SGHTA and CDR2 FQGNSA. The full variable domain, in which reference TRBV7-2 and TRBJ1-4 provide the parts outside the CDR3, is GAGVSQSPSNKVTEKGKDVELRCDPISGHTALYWYRQSLGQGLEFLIYFQGNSAPDKSGLPSDRFSAERTGGSVSTLTIQRTQQEDSAVYLCASSPDQGYEKLFFGSGTQLSVL.

The chain joins TRBV6-5 to TRBJ2-3, with D possibly TRBD2 on 5 matching bases. CDR3 length: 12 residues. Germline CDR1 is MNHEY and CDR2 is SVGAGI. Trimming removed 8 bases from V and 0 bases from J, with 6 bases in between. CDR3 amino acids: CASSGSTDTQYF. CDR3 in DNA: TGTGCCAGCTCGGGGAGCACAGATACGCAGTATTTT.

V is TRBV6-1 and J is TRBJ2-1; 8 positions match TRBD2. Germline assignment: CDR1 MNHNS and CDR2 SASEGT. CDR3 length: 15 amino acids. The junction had 4 bases not matched to a gene; V was cut back by 2 bases and J by 4 bases. CDR3 in DNA: TGTGCCAGCAGTGAATACAGCGGGGGTTACAATGAGCAGTTCTTC. Its protein is CASSEYSGGYNEQFF.

A few counts support this clone. The chain has TRBV10-2 and TRBJ1-5, with no clear D. The germline V and J ends were trimmed by 5 bases and 0 bases, with 11 bases remaining between them. Germline CDR1 is WSHSY and CDR2 is SAAADI. The CDR3 runs 15 residues. The CDR3, as DNA: TGCGCCAGCAGTTTCGGACTTTATAGCAATCAGCCCCAGCATTTT. Translation: CASSFGLYSNQPQHF.